The rows below give T cell receptor beta chains drawn from one sample of a study of tumor-infiltrating lymphocytes in oesophageal squamous cell carcinoma. TCRdb re-called the PCR reads through MiXCR, storing one row per CDR3 protein. Among roughly 15,000 distinct CDR3 sequences listed, about half were seen once. The sample taken for sequencing was blood. The receptors shown here come from a male donor with esophageal squamous cell carcinoma. CDR3s include the opening cysteine and the closing phenylalanine or tryptophan. The D gene is left open where the match is weak. Not all rows give a size; the values are once, few, many and, for expanded clones, a class.

J,size,D,V,DNA,CDR3
TRBJ2-5,NA,NA,TRBV7-6,TGTGCCAGCAGCTTATATCGCCAAGAGACCCAGTACTTC,CASSLYRQETQYF
TRBJ2-1,many,TRBD1,TRBV19,TGTGCCAGTAGTACCGGGACAGGGGGCTTC,CASSTGTGGF
TRBJ1-1,NA,NA,TRBV12-3/TRBV12-4,TGTGCCAGCAGTCCACAGGGTGCGAACACTGAAGCTTTCTTT,CASSPQGANTEAFF
TRBJ2-4,many,NA,TRBV5-1,TGCGCCAGCAGCTTGGTGGACTTGAGTGCCAAAAACATTCAGTACTTC,CASSLVDLSAKNIQYF
TRBJ2-1,NA,TRBD2,TRBV6-5,TGTGCCAGCATTAGCGGGAGGGCCAGAGAGCAGTTCTTC,CASISGRAREQFF
TRBJ2-7,once,NA,TRBV12-3/TRBV12-4,TGTGCCAGCAGTTTTGCGTCCCCCTCCCTCTACGAGCAGTACTTC,CASSFASPSLYEQYF
TRBJ2-4,NA,TRBD1,TRBV6-6,TGTGCCAGCAGTTACTTCAGGGACAGGGTAAACACTGAAGCTTTCTTC,CASSYFRDRVNTEAFF
TRBJ2-1,NA,TRBD1,TRBV10-1,TGCGCCAGCAGTCACGGGACAGGTAGGATGTTCTTC,CASSHGTGRMFF
TRBJ2-4,many,NA,TRBV2,TGTGCCAGCAGCCTCGGGAGGGGGCAAAACATTCAGTACTTC,CASSLGRGQNIQYF
TRBJ1-2,many,NA,TRBV25-1,TGTGCCAGCAGTGCGCAACAGGTGGGGAATAACTATGGCTACACCTTC,CASSAQQVGNNYGYTF
TRBJ1-1,once,NA,TRBV12-3/TRBV12-4,TGTGCCAGCAGCCGTAGGATCACTGAAGCTTTGTTT,CASSRRITEALF
TRBJ1-2,NA,NA,TRBV7-2,TGTGCCAGCAGCTTCGGGGGCTTTGGCTATGGCTACACCTTC,CASSFGGFGYGYTF
TRBJ2-1,many,TRBD2,TRBV7-2,TGTGCCAGCAGCTTACCGCGAGTGGTGGGGGGGAATGAGCAGTTCTTC,CASSLPRVVGGNEQFF
TRBJ2-6,medium-sized,NA,TRBV12-3/TRBV12-4,TGTGCCAGCAGTTTCTCTGGGGCCAACGTCCTGACTTTC,CASSFSGANVLTF
TRBJ1-4,many,NA,TRBV5-1,TGCGCCAGCAGCGGCGGAAGGGCGACTAATGAAAAACTGTTTTTT,CASSGGRATNEKLFF
TRBJ2-1,many,TRBD2,TRBV20-1,TGCAGTGCCGACGGACTAGCGGGAGCGGTCAATGAGCAGTTCTTC,CSADGLAGAVNEQFF
TRBJ2-7,many,NA,TRBV7-6,TGTGCCAGCAGCTTAGTTCTAAGCTACGAGCAGTACTTC,CASSLVLSYEQYF
TRBJ2-3,NA,TRBD2,TRBV9,TGTGCCAGCAGCCTGGGGACTAGCAGGAACACAGATACGCAGTATTTT,CASSLGTSRNTDTQYF
TRBJ2-4,NA,NA,TRBV7-2,TGTGCCAGCAGCCCCCCGGGGAGTATGAAGACAAATGAGCAGTACTTC,CASSPPGSMKTNEQYF
TRBJ2-1,many,NA,TRBV7-6,TGTGCCAGCAGCTTTTTAACGGGAGACTCCTACAATGAGCAGTTCTTC,CASSFLTGDSYNEQFF
TRBJ2-1,few,TRBD2,TRBV7-6,TGTGCCAGCAGCTCGACTAGCGGGGTATTGGGTGAGCAGTTCTTC,CASSSTSGVLGEQFF
TRBJ1-2,once,NA,TRBV7-2,TGTGCCAGCAGCTTAGGGCCCACCAATGGCTACACCTTC,CASSLGPTNGYTF
TRBJ2-5,NA,NA,TRBV11-3,TGTGCCAGCAGCTTAGGGGGGGCGGTGCAAGAGACCCAGTACTTC,CASSLGGAVQETQYF
TRBJ2-2,NA,TRBD2,TRBV7-3,TGTGCCAGCAGCCCGGGACTAGCGGGGGCCCACCCGAACACCGGGGAGCTGTTTTTT,CASSPGLAGAHPNTGELFF
TRBJ2-3,medium-sized,NA,TRBV10-3,TGTGCCATCCGTGGTTCAGCTAGCGGAGGACAGGCGGGCACAGATACGCAGTATTTT,CAIRGSASGGQAGTDTQYF
TRBJ2-4,NA,NA,TRBV6-5,TGTGCCAGCATTAATGGGAAAAACATTCAGTACTTC,CASINGKNIQYF
TRBJ2-3,many,NA,TRBV4-3,TGCGCCAGCAGCCAAGACCTGATCTCCGGGACCTATACAGATACGCAGTATTTT,CASSQDLISGTYTDTQYF
TRBJ1-6,few,NA,TRBV10-3,TGTGCCATCAGTGAGTTAACGTTTAATTCACCCCTCCACTTT,CAISELTFNSPLHF
TRBJ2-7,few,TRBD2,TRBV10-3,TGTGCCACCAGCGGGCCAGCGGGGCCCTCCTACGAGCAGTACTTC,CATSGPAGPSYEQYF
TRBJ2-3,once,NA,TRBV7-3,TGTGCCAGCAGCTTAACACAGGACTACGCAGATACGCAGTATTTT,CASSLTQDYADTQYF
TRBJ2-2,few,NA,TRBV9,TGTGCCAGCAGCGTAGCAGGGATAAACACCGGGGAGCTGTTTTTT,CASSVAGINTGELFF
TRBJ2-1,medium-sized,TRBD2,TRBV10-1,TGCGCCAGCAGTGGGGGGACTAGCGGAAACAATGAGCAGTTCTTC,CASSGGTSGNNEQFF